This T cell receptor beta chain comes out of a study of T cell changes during pregnancy in multiple sclerosis. V dropped 0 bases and J dropped 1 base, with 3 bases sitting between them. The CDR3 is 13 residues long. Germline V lookup: CDR1 MNHEY, CDR2 SMNVEV (reference sequence). Profiling relied on immunoSEQ multiplex PCR, and the TCRdb table lists in-frame clones only, not all of them. The data show tens of thousands of clones, about 88% seen once. This specimen was CD8+ T cells from peripheral blood mononuclear cells, taken in the third trimester of pregnancy. This chain links TRBV27 with TRBJ1-1; no clear D gene. This receptor was obtained from a female donor with multiple sclerosis, enrolled in a pregnancy study. The CDR3 bases are TGTGCCAGCAGTTTATCGAGGAACACTGAAGCTTTCTTT. Protein product: CASSLSRNTEAFF.